The rows below give T cell receptor beta chains drawn from one sample of a study of blood T cell repertoires in COVID-19. Generated by immunoSEQ multiplex PCR, the TCRdb table keeps only in-frame clones and is missing some. The sample has approximately 100,000 clones, less than 85% seen once. Material: peripheral blood. Receptor source: a man between 65 and 80 years old with active or convalescent COVID-19. The CDR3 runs from the conserved cysteine through the conserved F or W. The order of the fields is CDR3 protein, CDR3 DNA, J gene, D gene, clone size, V gene. The D gene is left open where the match is weak. Some rows mark clone size as missing; the rest say once, few, many or name a class of expanded clone.

CDR3aa: CASSLKGAQNSPLHF; CDR3nt: TGTGCCAGCAGTTTAAAGGGGGCGCAAAATTCACCCCTCCACTTT; j_gene: TRBJ1-6; d_gene: TRBD1; abundance: few; v_gene: TRBV27
CDR3aa: CATSLTGTYRGTDAQYF; CDR3nt: TGTGCCACCAGCCTCACAGGGACTTATAGGGGGACAGATGCGCAGTATTTT; j_gene: TRBJ2-3; d_gene: -; abundance: -; v_gene: TRBV15
CDR3aa: CASSNYDTNTEAFF; CDR3nt: TGTGCCAGTAGTAATTATGACACCAACACTGAAGCTTTCTTT; j_gene: TRBJ1-1; d_gene: -; abundance: once; v_gene: TRBV19
CDR3aa: CASSLLVAGGPGDTQYF; CDR3nt: TGTGCCAGCAGTTTATTAGTAGCGGGAGGGCCGGGAGATACGCAGTATTTT; j_gene: TRBJ2-3; d_gene: TRBD2; abundance: -; v_gene: TRBV27
CDR3aa: CASPTPTGGTDTQYF; CDR3nt: TGTGCCAGCCCTACCCCTACAGGGGGCACAGATACGCAGTATTTT; j_gene: TRBJ2-3; d_gene: TRBD1; abundance: -; v_gene: TRBV6-5
CDR3aa: CASSGADRASGNTIYF; CDR3nt: TGCGCCAGCAGCGGGGCGGACAGGGCCTCTGGAAACACCATATATTTT; j_gene: TRBJ1-3; d_gene: TRBD1; abundance: -; v_gene: TRBV5-1
CDR3aa: CASSPQGQGGYGYTF; CDR3nt: TGTGCCAGCAGCCCCCAGGGACAGGGGGGTTATGGCTACACCTTC; j_gene: TRBJ1-2; d_gene: TRBD1; abundance: once; v_gene: TRBV5-4
CDR3aa: CASSFRQGASYGYTF; CDR3nt: TGTGCCAGCAGCTTCCGACAGGGAGCAAGCTATGGCTACACCTTC; j_gene: TRBJ1-2; d_gene: TRBD1; abundance: -; v_gene: TRBV5-5
CDR3aa: CASSLRPDYQAQYF; CDR3nt: TGTGCCAGCAGTTTAAGACCGGACTACCAGGCGCAGTATTTT; j_gene: TRBJ2-3; d_gene: -; abundance: -; v_gene: TRBV27
CDR3aa: CASSLRDREAFF; CDR3nt: TGTGCCAGCAGTTTAAGGGACAGAGAAGCTTTCTTT; j_gene: TRBJ1-1; d_gene: TRBD1; abundance: -; v_gene: TRBV28
CDR3aa: CASSPLGQGARFRDSAFF; CDR3nt: TGTGCCAGCAGCCCTTTAGGACAGGGGGCGAGGTTTCGCGATTCGGCTTTCTTT; j_gene: TRBJ1-1; d_gene: TRBD1; abundance: -; v_gene: TRBV7-2
CDR3aa: CASSDGDRVLETQYF; CDR3nt: TGTGCCAGCAGCGACGGGGACAGGGTTCTGGAGACCCAGTACTTC; j_gene: TRBJ2-5; d_gene: TRBD1; abundance: -; v_gene: TRBV9
CDR3aa: CASSLRGGYTF; CDR3nt: TGTGCCAGCAGTCTCAGGGGTGGCTACACCTTC; j_gene: TRBJ1-2; d_gene: -; abundance: few; v_gene: TRBV12-3/TRBV12-4
CDR3aa: CATGRQPSGNTIYF; CDR3nt: TGTGCCACGGGGAGGCAGCCATCTGGAAACACCATATATTTT; j_gene: TRBJ1-3; d_gene: -; abundance: -; v_gene: TRBV6-5
CDR3aa: CATSAGDHSYEQYF; CDR3nt: TGTGCCACCAGTGCGGGGGACCACTCCTACGAGCAGTACTTC; j_gene: TRBJ2-7; d_gene: -; abundance: -; v_gene: TRBV24-1
CDR3aa: CASSYGSGGGEKLFF; CDR3nt: TGTGCCAGCAGTTACGGGTCAGGGGGCGGGGAAAAACTGTTTTTT; j_gene: TRBJ1-4; d_gene: TRBD1; abundance: -; v_gene: TRBV6-6
CDR3aa: CASSISNTEAFF; CDR3nt: TGTGCCAGTAGTATCTCGAACACTGAAGCTTTCTTT; j_gene: TRBJ1-1; d_gene: -; abundance: -; v_gene: TRBV19
CDR3aa: CASSSGGGVETQYF; CDR3nt: TGTGCCAGCAGCTCCGGAGGGGGGGTTGAGACCCAGTACTTC; j_gene: TRBJ2-5; d_gene: -; abundance: -; v_gene: TRBV11-3
CDR3aa: CASSWDRGEQYF; CDR3nt: TGTGCCAGCAGCTGGGACAGGGGCGAGCAGTACTTC; j_gene: TRBJ2-7; d_gene: TRBD1; abundance: -; v_gene: TRBV3-1/TRBV3-2
CDR3aa: CSVKDSNTEAFF; CDR3nt: TGCAGCGTCAAGGACAGCAACACTGAAGCTTTCTTT; j_gene: TRBJ1-1; d_gene: -; abundance: -; v_gene: TRBV29-1
CDR3aa: CASSEPPLTGTTEAFF; CDR3nt: TGCGCCAGCAGTGAGCCTCCCCTGACAGGGACCACTGAAGCTTTCTTT; j_gene: TRBJ1-1; d_gene: TRBD1; abundance: once; v_gene: TRBV10-2
CDR3aa: CASRFADSSYEQYF; CDR3nt: TGCGCCAGCAGATTCGCGGACTCCTCCTACGAGCAGTACTTC; j_gene: TRBJ2-7; d_gene: -; abundance: once; v_gene: TRBV5-1
CDR3aa: CASSQGGLADYNEQFF; CDR3nt: TGTGCCAGCAGCCAAGGTGGTCTAGCGGACTACAATGAGCAGTTCTTC; j_gene: TRBJ2-1; d_gene: TRBD2; abundance: -; v_gene: TRBV4-2
CDR3aa: CASSPPGFNIQYF; CDR3nt: TGTGCCAGCAGTCCCCCAGGGTTTAACATTCAGTACTTC; j_gene: TRBJ2-4; d_gene: -; abundance: -; v_gene: TRBV6-5
CDR3aa: CASGFAGGPDEQFF; CDR3nt: TGTGCTAGTGGTTTCGCGGGGGGGCCTGATGAGCAGTTCTTC; j_gene: TRBJ2-1; d_gene: TRBD2; abundance: -; v_gene: TRBV12-5
CDR3aa: CASHPDRPSGNTIYF; CDR3nt: TGTGCCAGTCACCCGGACAGACCCTCTGGAAACACCATATATTTT; j_gene: TRBJ1-3; d_gene: -; abundance: -; v_gene: TRBV19
CDR3aa: CASSVSEGQVQDTQYF; CDR3nt: TGTGCCAGCAGCGTATCTGAGGGACAGGTACAAGATACGCAGTATTTT; j_gene: TRBJ2-3; d_gene: TRBD1; abundance: -; v_gene: TRBV9
CDR3aa: CASSEGQGNFAYEQYF; CDR3nt: TGTGCCAGCAGTGAGGGACAGGGAAATTTCGCCTACGAGCAGTACTTC; j_gene: TRBJ2-7; d_gene: TRBD1; abundance: -; v_gene: TRBV2
CDR3aa: CASSGLGTGGASPLHF; CDR3nt: TGTGCCAGCAGTGGGTTAGGTACAGGGGGCGCCTCACCCCTCCACTTT; j_gene: TRBJ1-6; d_gene: TRBD1; abundance: few; v_gene: TRBV6-1
CDR3aa: CASSIQGSSGNTIYF; CDR3nt: TGTGCCAGCAGCATACAGGGGAGCTCTGGAAACACCATATATTTT; j_gene: TRBJ1-3; d_gene: TRBD1; abundance: -; v_gene: TRBV7-9
CDR3aa: CASSQEESTQPQHF; CDR3nt: TGTGCCAGCAGCCAAGAGGAGAGTACTCAGCCCCAGCATTTT; j_gene: TRBJ1-5; d_gene: -; abundance: -; v_gene: TRBV3-1/TRBV3-2
CDR3aa: CASSPAGTSGQETQYF; CDR3nt: TGTGCCAGCAGCCCGGCCGGGACTAGCGGCCAAGAGACCCAGTACTTC; j_gene: TRBJ2-5; d_gene: TRBD2; abundance: -; v_gene: TRBV7-3
CDR3aa: CAWSSGQGQVYGYTF; CDR3nt: TGTGCCTGGAGTTCTGGACAGGGGCAGGTCTATGGCTACACCTTC; j_gene: TRBJ1-2; d_gene: TRBD1; abundance: -; v_gene: TRBV30
CDR3aa: CAWTGTGLQETQYF; CDR3nt: TGTGCCTGGACCGGGACAGGGTTACAAGAGACCCAGTACTTC; j_gene: TRBJ2-5; d_gene: TRBD1; abundance: few; v_gene: TRBV30
CDR3aa: CASSLAKGAGLGNEQFF; CDR3nt: TGTGCCAGCAGCTTGGCCAAGGGGGCGGGATTGGGCAATGAGCAGTTCTTC; j_gene: TRBJ2-1; d_gene: -; abundance: -; v_gene: TRBV5-6
CDR3aa: CASSYQALSYNEQFF; CDR3nt: TGTGCCAGCAGTTACCAGGCTCTCTCCTACAATGAGCAGTTCTTC; j_gene: TRBJ2-1; d_gene: -; abundance: -; v_gene: TRBV6-5
CDR3aa: CASSLLTGASSYEQYF; CDR3nt: TGCGCCAGCAGCTTGTTGACAGGAGCCTCATCCTACGAGCAGTACTTC; j_gene: TRBJ2-7; d_gene: -; abundance: -; v_gene: TRBV5-1
CDR3aa: CASSPGFKETQYF; CDR3nt: TGTGCCAGCAGCCCCGGGTTTAAAGAGACCCAGTACTTC; j_gene: TRBJ2-5; d_gene: -; abundance: -; v_gene: TRBV11-2
CDR3aa: CASSVGRTGIYGYTF; CDR3nt: TGTGCCAGCAGCGTAGGGAGGACAGGGATTTATGGCTACACCTTC; j_gene: TRBJ1-2; d_gene: TRBD1; abundance: few; v_gene: TRBV9
CDR3aa: CASSLDAGLPGNTIYF; CDR3nt: TGCGCCAGCAGCTTAGACGCGGGCTTGCCTGGAAACACCATATATTTT; j_gene: TRBJ1-3; d_gene: -; abundance: once; v_gene: TRBV5-1
CDR3aa: CASSQDPGSGQPQHF; CDR3nt: TGTGCCAGCAGCCAAGACCCAGGGTCAGGTCAGCCCCAGCATTTT; j_gene: TRBJ1-5; d_gene: -; abundance: few; v_gene: TRBV4-2
CDR3aa: CASSLNGGQETQYF; CDR3nt: TGCGCCAGCAGCTTGAACGGGGGTCAAGAGACCCAGTACTTC; j_gene: TRBJ2-5; d_gene: -; abundance: few; v_gene: TRBV5-1
CDR3aa: CASSPNPGQGNYGYTF; CDR3nt: TGCGCCAGCAGCCCCAACCCGGGACAGGGGAACTATGGCTACACCTTC; j_gene: TRBJ1-2; d_gene: TRBD1; abundance: -; v_gene: TRBV5-1
CDR3aa: CASSQDADGYGYTF; CDR3nt: TGCGCCAGCAGCCAAGACGCAGATGGCTATGGCTACACCTTC; j_gene: TRBJ1-2; d_gene: -; abundance: -; v_gene: TRBV4-1
CDR3aa: CDGLAGNTGELFF; CDR3nt: TGTGACGGGCTAGCGGGAAACACCGGGGAGCTGTTTTTT; j_gene: TRBJ2-2; d_gene: TRBD2; abundance: -; v_gene: TRBV30
CDR3aa: CASSYAQGSAKNIQYF; CDR3nt: TGTGCCAGCAGTTACGCTCAGGGGTCAGCCAAAAACATTCAGTACTTC; j_gene: TRBJ2-4; d_gene: -; abundance: -; v_gene: TRBV6-6
CDR3aa: CASSLQGAGTEAFF; CDR3nt: TGTGCCAGCAGCTTACAGGGGGCTGGTACTGAAGCTTTCTTT; j_gene: TRBJ1-1; d_gene: TRBD1; abundance: few; v_gene: TRBV2
CDR3aa: CASSQGANYGYTF; CDR3nt: TGTGCCAGCTCACAGGGAGCTAACTATGGCTACACCTTC; j_gene: TRBJ1-2; d_gene: -; abundance: -; v_gene: TRBV18
CDR3aa: CASTPQISYNEQFF; CDR3nt: TGTGCCAGCACTCCGCAGATCTCCTACAATGAGCAGTTCTTC; j_gene: TRBJ2-1; d_gene: -; abundance: -; v_gene: TRBV2
CDR3aa: CASSQAPGDGTF; CDR3nt: TGTGCCAGCAGCCAAGCGCCGGGGGACGGGACCTTC; j_gene: TRBJ1-2; d_gene: -; abundance: -; v_gene: TRBV3-1/TRBV3-2
CDR3aa: CASSSRGVDTEAFF; CDR3nt: TGTGCCAGCAGCTCCCGGGGGGTCGACACTGAAGCTTTCTTT; j_gene: TRBJ1-1; d_gene: -; abundance: -; v_gene: TRBV5-4
CDR3aa: CASSFDRGYNEQFF; CDR3nt: TGCGCCAGCAGCTTCGACAGGGGGTACAATGAGCAGTTCTTC; j_gene: TRBJ2-1; d_gene: TRBD1; abundance: -; v_gene: TRBV5-1